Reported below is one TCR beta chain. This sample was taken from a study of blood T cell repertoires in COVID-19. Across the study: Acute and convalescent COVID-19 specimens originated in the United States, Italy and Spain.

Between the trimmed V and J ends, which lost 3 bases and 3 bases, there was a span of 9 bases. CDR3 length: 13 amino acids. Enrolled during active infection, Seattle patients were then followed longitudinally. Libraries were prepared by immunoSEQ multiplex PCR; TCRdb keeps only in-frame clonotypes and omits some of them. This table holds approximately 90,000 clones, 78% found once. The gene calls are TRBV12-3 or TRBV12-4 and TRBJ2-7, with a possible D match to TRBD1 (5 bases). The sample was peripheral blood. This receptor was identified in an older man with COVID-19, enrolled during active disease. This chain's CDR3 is CASSFLDSYEQYF. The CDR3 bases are TGTGCCAGCAGTTTCCTAGACAGCTACGAGCAGTACTTC.